The clone carrying this T cell receptor (beta chain) showed up just once. Clones were read by immunoSEQ multiplex PCR, and TCRdb kept only the in-frame ones, dropping some. The sample shows 100,000 or so clones, less than 90% of them seen only once. This entry comes from a study of OX40 agonist ivuxolimab in advanced cancers. Overall study context: Ivuxolimab, an antibody that agonizes OX40 (CD134), was administered to the patients.

The starting material was CD4+ or CD8+ T cells sorted from blood, obtained in a trial of the OX40 agonist ivuxolimab. This receptor was obtained from an adult with an advanced solid tumor such as melanoma, head and neck, liver or kidney cancer.

The chain's CDR3 is CASTAGANYGYTF. The CDR3 DNA reads TGTGCCAGCACCGCAGGGGCTAACTATGGCTACACCTTC. The chain couples TRBV7-9 to TRBJ1-2; D is perhaps TRBD1 (6 bases). This CDR3 comprises 13 residues. Germline lookup yields CDR1 SEHNR and CDR2 FQNEAQ (reference sequence). V was clipped by 7 bases and J by 0 bases, with 9 bases between them.